The 6 T cell receptor beta chains given below trace back to one sample, sequenced in a study of vaccination and CD4 T cells after COVID-19. The study sequenced cultured CD4+ T cell DNA using the Oncomine TCR Beta short-read assay. TCRdb passed the PCR reads through MiXCR, listing each CDR3 protein once. The repertoire consists of 11,000 to 15,000 distinct CDR3 sequences, with about 31% occurring once and the leading ten covering 22%. Stated treatment: roughly 10-day PBMC culture with coronavirus spike peptide pools or control peptides (ViraFEST assay). Their recognized antigens are unknown. The sample comprised cultured CD4+ T cells from blood. The source is a human donor with COVID-19.

The chain is built from TRBV2 and TRBJ1-6; D gene unclear. Germline V gene lookup returns CDR1 SNHLY and CDR2 FYNNEI. The CDR3 loop spans 13 amino acids. V gave up 8 bases and J gave up 11 bases, with 16 bases separating them. This chain's CDR3 is CASGVGDGTPLHF. CDR3 bases: TGTGCCAGCGGGGTGGGCGACGGGACACCCCTCCACTTT.

This clonotype was seen a few times. The chain joins TRBV5-8 to TRBJ1-1; D gene unclear. Germline V gene sequence: CDR1 SGHTS, CDR2 YDEGEE. The CDR3 is 12 amino acids. Trimming pared 0 bases from V and 5 bases from J, leaving 5 bases between. DNA for the CDR3: TGTGCCAGCAGCTTGGTTTGGACTGAAGCTTTCTTT. This codes for CASSLVWTEAFF.

The chain has TRBV11-3 and TRBJ1-2; no clear D gene. The CDR3 runs 16 residues. CDR1 SGHNT and CDR2 YENEEA come from the germline V gene. V lost 0 bases and J lost 0, with 11 bases in between. The CDR3: CASSLEGRGANYGYTF. The DNA for the CDR3 is TGTGCCAGCAGCTTAGAGGGCCGGGGAGCTAACTATGGCTACACCTTC.

Note on this clonotype: This sequence may be a read error, since a much larger clone differs from it by one base. The chain uses TRBV6-1 and TRBJ1-2; D unresolved. The CDR3 covers 11 residues. CDR1 and CDR2 from the germline V gene are MNHNS and SASEGT. V was clipped by 6 bases and J by 4 bases, with 6 bases between them. Here the CDR3 DNA reads TGTGCCAGCAGCGCAACCTATGGCTACACCTTC. It translates to CASSATYGYTF.

This clonotype was seen more than once but under ten times. This chain joins TRBV2 and TRBJ2-7, with 11 positions matching TRBD1. In germline, CDR1 is SNHLY, CDR2 FYNNEI. Unmatched junction bases numbered 2, after V lost 5 bases and J lost 5 bases. The CDR3 length is 13 residues. CDR3 bases: TGTGCCAGCAGTAGGGACAGGGGGGACGAGCAGTACTTC. It is translated as CASSRDRGDEQYF. The whole variable domain, filled in from reference TRBV2 and TRBJ2-7, reads EPEVTQTPSHQVTQMGQEVILRCVPISNHLYFYWYRQILGQKVEFLVSFYNNEISEKSEIFDDQFSVERPDGSNFTLKIRSTKLEDSAMYFCASSRDRGDEQYFGPGTRLTVT.

The V gene is TRBV11-3, the J gene TRBJ2-1; D is possibly TRBD1 or TRBD2 (5 bases each). From germline, CDR1 is SGHNT and CDR2 YENEEA. V lost 4 bases and J 10 bases, leaving 14 bases between the germline ends. CDR3 size: 13 residues. CDR3 bases: TGTGCCAGCAGCTCCGGGGCCTATGGGGAGCAGTTCTTC. Its translation is CASSSGAYGEQFF.